The clone carrying this T cell receptor beta chain showed up many times. Its specificity is unknown. Looked up from germline, CDR1 is LGHNA and CDR2 is YSLEER. J gave up 3 bases and V 0 bases, and 7 bases lay outside the gene matches. The CDR3 has 17 amino acids. This sample was taken from a study of T cells after yellow fever vaccination. Study information: In the case of low-cell-number fractions, SMART-Seq v4 Ultra Low Input was used for preparation. Points from the study as a whole: Among primary-vaccination clones, most reappeared after the booster, at almost 98% for CD4 and roughly 88% for CD8. The bulk population could contribute abundant contaminating clonotypes to FACS-sorted repertoires.

UMIs were added to TCR cDNA along with a universal primer site when it was made by 5'RACE template switching. TCRdb itself ran the 5' RACE reads through MiXCR, one entry per CDR3 protein. In the table there are 450,000 to 650,000 distinct CDR3 sequences, less than 25% of which are singletons. The chain links TRBV4-3 to TRBJ2-5, with TRBD1 matching 10 bases. The specimen comprised PBMCs, sampled roughly 20 days after the first yellow fever vaccination. The TCR comes from a man younger than 35 who received the YFV17D yellow fever vaccine. The CDR3 region has the DNA TGCGCCAGCAGCCAAGAGCCTCCGGGACAGGGGAAAGAGACCCAGTACTTC. Translated: CASSQEPPGQGKETQYF.